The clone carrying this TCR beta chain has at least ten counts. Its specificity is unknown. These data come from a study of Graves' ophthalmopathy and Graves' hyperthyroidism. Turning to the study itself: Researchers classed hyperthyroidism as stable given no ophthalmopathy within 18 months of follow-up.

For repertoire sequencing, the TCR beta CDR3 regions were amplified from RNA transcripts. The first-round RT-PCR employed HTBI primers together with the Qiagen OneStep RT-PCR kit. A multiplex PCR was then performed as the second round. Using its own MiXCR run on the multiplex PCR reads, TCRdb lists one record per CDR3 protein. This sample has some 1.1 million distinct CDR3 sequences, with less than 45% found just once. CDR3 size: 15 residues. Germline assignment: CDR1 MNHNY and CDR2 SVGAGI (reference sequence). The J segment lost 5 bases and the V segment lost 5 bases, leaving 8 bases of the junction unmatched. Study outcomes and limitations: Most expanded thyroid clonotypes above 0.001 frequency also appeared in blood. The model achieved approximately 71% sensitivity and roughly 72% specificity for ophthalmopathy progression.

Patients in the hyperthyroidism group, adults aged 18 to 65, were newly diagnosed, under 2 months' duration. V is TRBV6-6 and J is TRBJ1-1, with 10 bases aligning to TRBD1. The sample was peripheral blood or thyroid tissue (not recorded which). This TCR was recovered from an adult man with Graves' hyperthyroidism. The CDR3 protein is CASSPRDRGTTEAFF. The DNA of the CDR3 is TGTGCCAGCAGTCCCCGGGACAGGGGAACGACTGAAGCTTTCTTT.